A selection of T cell receptor beta chains follows, all from one sample in a study of blood T cell repertoires in COVID-19. The data were produced by immunoSEQ multiplex PCR, yet TCRdb's version contains in-frame clones alone and is incomplete. The sample holds nearly 100,000 clones; about 88% are singletons and the top ten take 15% to 20%. Sequencing input: peripheral blood. The receptors originated from a woman in her sixties with acute or convalescent COVID-19. Both conserved end residues are part of each CDR3.

v_gene: TRBV19; j_gene: TRBJ1-1; CDR3aa: CASVPRTLNTEAFF
v_gene: TRBV15; j_gene: TRBJ1-6; CDR3aa: CATSKRQGFDSPLHF
v_gene: TRBV19; j_gene: TRBJ1-6; CDR3aa: CASSIAAPGQGSNSPLHF
v_gene: TRBV5-1; j_gene: TRBJ1-4; CDR3aa: CASSSQPRGTNEKLFF
v_gene: TRBV25-1; j_gene: TRBJ1-3; CDR3aa: CASSEFRQGNTIYF
v_gene: TRBV28; j_gene: TRBJ2-3; CDR3aa: CASRLAGPIVTQYF
v_gene: TRBV4-2; j_gene: TRBJ2-1; CDR3aa: CASSQDLAYNEQFF
v_gene: TRBV30; j_gene: TRBJ2-1; CDR3aa: CAWSRDRGFVEQFF
v_gene: TRBV28; j_gene: TRBJ1-5; CDR3aa: CASNDRGRQPQHF
v_gene: TRBV7-9; j_gene: TRBJ1-5; CDR3aa: CASSLQGSLPQHF
v_gene: TRBV7-3; j_gene: TRBJ2-1; CDR3aa: CASSSTGNEQFF
v_gene: TRBV11-3; j_gene: TRBJ2-3; CDR3aa: CASSLGFVGGELLADTQYF
v_gene: TRBV19; j_gene: TRBJ2-1; CDR3aa: CASNSGLAGNEQFF
v_gene: TRBV3-1/TRBV3-2; j_gene: TRBJ1-4; CDR3aa: CASSRVAGGYNENLFF
v_gene: TRBV2; j_gene: TRBJ1-4; CDR3aa: CASSAEREKLFF
v_gene: TRBV5-1; j_gene: TRBJ2-3; CDR3aa: CASSPSTGNTDTQYF
v_gene: TRBV7-6; j_gene: TRBJ2-7; CDR3aa: CASSLGQGGTYEQYF
v_gene: TRBV4-3; j_gene: TRBJ1-5; CDR3aa: CASSPGVGRDQPQHF
v_gene: TRBV16; j_gene: TRBJ2-1; CDR3aa: CASSQSEGLAGRNEQFF
v_gene: TRBV9; j_gene: TRBJ2-2; CDR3aa: CASSVEEWPRELFF
v_gene: TRBV6-1; j_gene: TRBJ2-3; CDR3aa: CASSERPGGRDTQYF
v_gene: TRBV7-3; j_gene: TRBJ2-1; CDR3aa: CASSLRAGTSGGELNEQFF
v_gene: TRBV5-1; j_gene: TRBJ2-7; CDR3aa: CASSLVARGGSYEQYF
v_gene: TRBV9; j_gene: TRBJ2-5; CDR3aa: CASSVARRDQETQYF
v_gene: TRBV18; j_gene: TRBJ1-1; CDR3aa: CASSRGLFYTEAFF
v_gene: TRBV18; j_gene: TRBJ2-2; CDR3aa: CASSPGQGFGGELFF
v_gene: TRBV5-1; j_gene: TRBJ1-3; CDR3aa: CASSLEGASGNTIYF
v_gene: TRBV2; j_gene: TRBJ2-3; CDR3aa: CASSLSGGASYTQYF
v_gene: TRBV18; j_gene: TRBJ2-1; CDR3aa: CASQGLAGPNEQFF
v_gene: TRBV5-4; j_gene: TRBJ2-1; CDR3aa: CASSQTFGQRYSYNEQFF
v_gene: TRBV3-1/TRBV3-2; j_gene: TRBJ2-3; CDR3aa: CASSSISGGGTQYF
v_gene: TRBV11-3; j_gene: TRBJ1-6; CDR3aa: CASSLGTIRGYNSPLHF
v_gene: TRBV6-5; j_gene: TRBJ2-7; CDR3aa: CASSYVQGVSYEQYF
v_gene: TRBV30; j_gene: TRBJ1-4; CDR3aa: CAWSLKGGEANEKLFF
v_gene: TRBV2; j_gene: TRBJ2-1; CDR3aa: CASKGLAYEQFF
v_gene: TRBV4-2; j_gene: TRBJ1-3; CDR3aa: CASSQNRGPSGNTIYF
v_gene: TRBV6-2/TRBV6-3; j_gene: TRBJ2-2; CDR3aa: CASSLDITGELFF
v_gene: TRBV6-5; j_gene: TRBJ1-5; CDR3aa: CASTSRRGGGQPQHF
v_gene: TRBV11-2; j_gene: TRBJ2-7; CDR3aa: CASSWEDRGIYEQYF
v_gene: TRBV2; j_gene: TRBJ1-4; CDR3aa: CASSGDSYNEKLFF
v_gene: TRBV12-3/TRBV12-4; j_gene: TRBJ1-1; CDR3aa: CASNLQGNTEAFF
v_gene: TRBV4-3; j_gene: TRBJ1-1; CDR3aa: CASSLIHGTGSGTEAFF
v_gene: TRBV7-9; j_gene: TRBJ2-7; CDR3aa: CASSLDRASTYEQYF
v_gene: TRBV27; j_gene: TRBJ1-5; CDR3aa: CASSLGSADQPQHF
v_gene: TRBV27; j_gene: TRBJ1-2; CDR3aa: CASSLSFGTLGYTF
v_gene: TRBV7-3; j_gene: TRBJ1-1; CDR3aa: CASSTQPSSEAFF